This T cell receptor beta chain was observed in a study of blood T cell repertoires in COVID-19. The overall study: Sample material is recorded as cDNA or gDNA derived from T cells, B-cell-depleted T cells, or PBMCs.

Using immunoSEQ multiplex PCR, the repertoire was profiled, and TCRdb retains in-frame clones only, with some absent. This sample has some 430,000 clones; roughly 91% occur once, and the top ten carry 0.6%. Cohort allocation depended upon clinical history that participants reported. This CDR3 has 15 amino acids. V dropped 5 bases and J dropped 1 base, with 14 bases sitting between them. Germline loops: CDR1 SGHAT, CDR2 FQNNGV. The J gene is TRBJ1-1, the V gene TRBV11-2; D is perhaps TRBD1 (6 bases). The sequencing input was PBMCs or T cells enriched from blood (not recorded which). The receptor was isolated from a man between 18 and 35 years old who had recovered from COVID-19. The CDR3 nucleotides are TGTGCCAGCAGCAGTCAGGGGCGCCAGAACACTGAAGCTTTCTTT. It codes for CASSSQGRQNTEAFF.